Here is one TCR beta chain with its context. These data come from a study of blood T cell repertoires in COVID-19. Study-level information: The United States, Italy and Spain were the sources of the acute and convalescent COVID-19 samples.

Residents of about two dozen US areas, aged 18 to 89 years, made up the participants. Cohort placement rested on clinical history that participants reported themselves. Original data processing: Reference gene primer amplification yielded estimated nucleated cell counts. Profiling relied on immunoSEQ multiplex PCR, and the TCRdb table lists in-frame clones only, not all of them. For V, J and clone size, that table is used; D and trimming come from the DNA. Of 200,000 or so clones in the sample, 70% to 90% were seen once. Sequenced sample: PBMCs or T cells enriched from blood (not recorded which). The receptor's source is a woman aged 40 to 55 with acute COVID-19.

The CDR3 DNA follows: TGTGCCAGCACCATAGCGGGTAAGCCCCAGCATTTT. It is translated as CASTIAGKPQHF. This rearrangement joins TRBV28 to TRBJ1-5; D unclear. V lost 7 bases and J 8 bases, leaving 12 bases between the germline ends. Germline V gives CDR1 MDHEN, CDR2 SYDVKM. This CDR3 is built from 12 residues.